This TCR beta chain was observed in a study of blood T cell repertoires in COVID-19. Overall study context: Acute-phase and convalescent COVID-19 samples originated in the United States, Italy and Spain.

V lost 4 bases and J lost 4; bases outside the gene matches: 2. In germline, CDR1 is SGHRS, CDR2 YFSETQ. The CDR3 is 14 amino acids. Data came from immunoSEQ multiplex PCR; TCRdb stores just in-frame clones and leaves some out. The sample has roughly 150,000 clones, 83% seen once. This chain uses TRBV5-1 with TRBJ1-3; TRBD1 matches 10 bases. Sequenced sample: peripheral blood. The TCR originated in a woman at least 80 years old with acute or convalescent COVID-19. The DNA of the CDR3 is TGCGCCAGCAGCCAGACAGGGGGCGGAAACACCATATATTTT. This gives the protein CASSQTGGGNTIYF.